This entry features one TCR beta chain sequence. The CDR3 has 19 amino acids. J gave up 1 base and V 0 bases, and 5 bases lay outside the gene matches. The assay was immunoSEQ multiplex PCR, and TCRdb's table has in-frame clones only and misses some. This sample has fewer than 1 million clones, with just over 95% found just once. This sample is part of a study of shared clonotypes between healthy human individuals. Overall study: Those who served as donors were a couple of women and three men between the ages of 18 and 49.

CD45RO-negative CD8 cells positively selected for CCR7 made up the naive population, which excluded terminally differentiated effector memory CD45RA+ cells. The rearrangement uses TRBV5-3 and TRBJ2-2; TRBD2 agrees at 14 bases. TRBV5-3 is marked as an open reading frame, function uncertain. The sequenced sample consisted of naive CD8+ T cells sorted from blood. This clonotype originated in a man between 25 and 39 years old in good health. The CDR3 sequence is CARSLGLAGGPWNTGELFF. The CDR3 region has the DNA TGTGCCAGAAGCTTGGGACTAGCGGGAGGGCCGTGGAACACCGGGGAGCTGTTTTTT.